The 31 T cell receptor beta chains below come from one sample, sequenced in a study of shared clonotypes between healthy human individuals. The method was immunoSEQ multiplex PCR; TCRdb's version includes in-frame clones alone and lacks a portion of them. This sample has roughly 1,600,000 clones; approximately 98.5% occur once, and the top ten carry around 0.33%. Material for sequencing was naive CD4+ T cells sorted from blood. Regarding subset: CD45RA+ positively selected. These receptors were collected from a young man in good health.

V usage is TRBV7-2 and J usage is TRBJ2-1; no clear D. V gave up 0 bases and J gave up 0 bases, with 9 bases separating them. The germline V gene encodes CDR1 SGHTA and CDR2 FQGNSA. The CDR3 loop spans 16 amino acids. DNA of the CDR3: TGTGCCAGCAGCTTAGCCCACAGCAGCTCCTACAATGAGCAGTTCTTC. Protein: CASSLAHSSSYNEQFF.

The genes are TRBV29-1 and TRBJ1-2, with D possibly TRBD1 on 6 matching bases. The germline gives CDR1 SQVTM, CDR2 ANQGSEA. Trimming stripped 4 bases from V and 3 bases from J, with 12 bases between. The CDR3 extends over 13 amino acids. CDR3 sequence (DNA): TGCAGCGTTGTACGGGCAGGGGACTATGGCTACACCTTC. Protein: CSVVRAGDYGYTF.

This clone has just one count. V is TRBV28 and J is TRBJ2-1; no firm D call. CDR1 MDHEN and CDR2 SYDVKM come from the germline V gene. Trimming stripped 1 base from V and 0 bases from J, with 7 bases between. This CDR3 comprises 15 residues. CDR3 residues: CASSLSSFSYNEQFF. CDR3 nucleotide sequence: TGTGCCAGCAGTTTATCGAGCTTCTCCTACAATGAGCAGTTCTTC. The full variable domain, with the rest looked up from reference TRBV28 and TRBJ2-1, is DVKVTQSSRYLVKRTGEKVFLECVQDMDHENMFWYRQDPGLGLRLIYFSYDVKMKEKGDIPEGYSVSREKKERFSLILESASTNQTSMYLCASSLSSFSYNEQFFGPGTRLTVL.

The genes are TRBV5-1 and TRBJ2-7; D is perhaps TRBD1 (5 bases). V was cut by 4 bases and J by 2 bases, with 16 bases left in between. The CDR3 consists of 15 residues. CDR1 and CDR2 (germline): SGHRS, YFSETQ. The CDR3 loop is CASSPNKDRAYEQYF. The CDR3, as DNA: TGCGCCAGCAGCCCGAATAAAGACAGAGCCTACGAGCAGTACTTC.

CDR3 amino acids: CASSFTTEHLYEQYF. CDR3 bases: TGTGCCAGCAGCTTCACTACCGAACATCTTTACGAGCAGTACTTC. The chain carries TRBV11-2 and TRBJ2-7, with D unresolved. Trimming took off 3 bases at V and 4 bases at J, with 16 bases between the two ends. From germline, CDR1 is SGHAT and CDR2 FQNNGV. The CDR3 is 15 amino acids.

The chain carries TRBV9 and TRBJ2-3; D gene ambiguous. Germline CDR1 and CDR2: SGDLS and YYNGEE. Trimming took 4 bases from V and 4 from J, leaving 10 bases between them. This CDR3 spans 13 amino acids. CDR3 nucleotides: TGTGCCAGCAGCTTACTGGTCTCAGATACGCAGTATTTT. Translating gives CASSLLVSDTQYF.

V gene TRBV10-1 combines with J gene TRBJ2-2; TRBD1 aligns across 7 bases. In germline, CDR1 is WNHNN, CDR2 SYGVQD (reference sequence). The CDR3 extends over 14 amino acids. V shed 5 bases, J shed 4 bases, and the junction held 4 bases outside the gene matches. CDR3 coding DNA: TGCGCCAGCAGTCCTGGGACAGCCACCGGGGAGCTGTTTTTT. This encodes CASSPGTATGELFF.

CDR3: CASSSPYSGNTIYF. CDR3 nucleotides: TGTGCCAGCAGCTCCCCGTACTCTGGAAACACCATATATTTT. V and J are TRBV7-9 and TRBJ1-3; D unresolved. Germline CDR1 and CDR2: SEHNR and FQNEAQ (reference sequence). This CDR3 is 14 amino acids long. Deletions cut 4 bases from V and 0 bases from J, with 7 bases between.

The rearrangement joins TRBV10-3 to TRBJ1-2, with 8 bases fitting TRBD1. Germline CDR1 and CDR2: ENHRY and SYGVKD. CDR3 length: 15 amino acids. J lost 7 bases, V lost 1 base, and 8 bases had no gene match. CDR3 residues: CAISEFATGDSGYTF. The CDR3 nucleotides read TGTGCCATCAGTGAGTTTGCGACAGGGGATTCTGGCTACACCTTC.

The rearrangement uses TRBV6-5 and TRBJ2-7; maybe TRBD2 (6 bases). This CDR3 is 15 amino acids long. Germline values: CDR1 MNHEY, CDR2 SVGAGI. Trimming left V 2 bases short and J 2 bases short, with 13 bases between. DNA for the CDR3: TGTGCCAGCAGTTACCGGTCGGGAGTTCCCTACGAGCAGTACTTC. Protein sequence: CASSYRSGVPYEQYF.

This rearrangement joins TRBV14 to TRBJ2-5; TRBD1 is a possible D gene (6 bases). Between the trimmed V and J ends, which lost 6 bases and 9 bases, there was a span of 20 bases. The CDR3 has 14 amino acids. Germline assignment: CDR1 SGHDN and CDR2 FVKESK. CDR3 loop: CASRGAGWKRSQYF. CDR3 coding DNA: TGTGCCAGCAGGGGGGCTGGGTGGAAGAGATCCCAGTACTTC.

The rearrangement links TRBV9 to TRBJ2-5; 8 bases align to TRBD1. Germline V lookup: CDR1 SGDLS, CDR2 YYNGEE. The ends lost 0 bases at V and 4 bases at J; junction bases unmatched: 5. The CDR3 is 15 residues long. The CDR3: CASSVDEGQGETQYF. The CDR3 DNA reads TGTGCCAGCAGCGTAGACGAAGGACAGGGAGAGACCCAGTACTTC. Looking up the rest from reference TRBV9 and TRBJ2-5 gives the full variable domain: DSGVTQTPKHLITATGQRVTLRCSPRSGDLSVYWYQQSLDQGLQFLIQYYNGEERAKGNILERFSAQQFPDLHSELNLSSLELGDSALYFCASSVDEGQGETQYFGPGTRLLVL.

This clone was recorded only once. The rearrangement joins TRBV6-1 to TRBJ2-5, with D possibly being TRBD1 (6 bases). The CDR3 totals 16 residues. Germline-derived CDR1 and CDR2 are MNHNS and SASEGT. V was clipped by 3 bases and J by 1 base, with 15 bases between them. The CDR3 coding sequence is TGTGCCAGCAGTGAGGGCCCAGGGGATCTCCAAGAGACCCAGTACTTC. Amino acids: CASSEGPGDLQETQYF.

The V gene is TRBV28, the J gene TRBJ2-7, with D possibly matching TRBD2 (5 bases). Trimming pared 2 bases from V and 3 bases from J, leaving 17 bases between. The CDR3 spans 16 residues. Germline CDR1 and CDR2: MDHEN and SYDVKM. This CDR3 is CASSLQDFGNFYEQYF. In DNA, the CDR3 is TGTGCCAGCAGTTTACAAGATTTCGGGAATTTCTACGAGCAGTACTTC.

The V call is TRBV18, the J call TRBJ2-5, with D possibly being TRBD1 (5 bases). Trimming took 1 base from V and 0 from J, leaving 6 bases between them. The germline CDR1 and CDR2 sequences are KGHSH and LQKENI. The CDR3 loop spans 14 amino acids. The CDR3 loop reads CASSPRQNQETQYF. DNA of the CDR3: TGTGCCAGCTCACCACGACAGAACCAAGAGACCCAGTACTTC.

The CDR3 protein is CASSEDSIYGYTF. For the CDR3, the DNA is TGTGCCAGCAGTGAGGACAGCATCTATGGCTACACCTTC. The chain employs TRBV2 and TRBJ1-2; D perhaps matches TRBD1 (6 bases). The CDR3 extends over 13 amino acids. Germline V CDR1 and CDR2: SNHLY, FYNNEI. Trimming stripped 3 bases from V and 4 bases from J, with 9 bases between.

A single count supports this clone. The rearrangement links TRBV2 to TRBJ2-1, with TRBD2 matching over 12 bases. V shed 7 bases, J shed 6 bases, and the junction held 4 bases outside the gene matches. CDR1 and CDR2 from the germline V gene are SNHLY and FYNNEI. The CDR3 is made up of 14 amino acids. CDR3 in amino acids: CASTSSGRGNEQFF. CDR3 coding DNA: TGTGCCAGCACATCTAGCGGGAGGGGCAATGAGCAGTTCTTC.

This clone was detected once. The chain employs TRBV6-1 and TRBJ2-1; D may correspond to TRBD1 or TRBD2 (6 bases each). CDR3 length equals 17 residues. Germline V gene lookup returns CDR1 MNHNS and CDR2 SASEGT. V lost 2 bases and J lost 4, with 18 bases in between. The CDR3 region has the DNA TGTGCCAGCAGTGAAACTTGGACAGCCAGCGGGTACAATGAGCAGTTCTTC. It translates to CASSETWTASGYNEQFF.

V and J are TRBV5-6 and TRBJ1-2; D might be TRBD1 (5 bases). Trimming removed 2 bases from V and 8 bases from J, with 16 bases in between. The CDR3 extends over 14 amino acids. Germline lookup yields CDR1 SGHDT and CDR2 YYEEEE. The chain's CDR3 is CASSFRDPLKGYTF. CDR3 in DNA: TGTGCCAGCAGCTTCCGGGACCCTCTTAAGGGCTACACCTTC.

The chain uses TRBV2 and TRBJ2-6; D gene ambiguous. Germline CDR1 reads SNHLY; CDR2 reads FYNNEI. The CDR3 totals 17 residues. V was trimmed by 1 base and J by 2 bases, leaving 12 bases between them. CDR3 DNA: TGTGCCAGCAGTGAAGAGGCCGGCCCCCCTGGGGCCAACGTCCTGACTTTC. Translation gives CASSEEAGPPGANVLTF. The whole variable domain, filled in from reference TRBV2 and TRBJ2-6, reads EPEVTQTPSHQVTQMGQEVILRCVPISNHLYFYWYRQILGQKVEFLVSFYNNEISEKSEIFDDQFSVERPDGSNFTLKIRSTKLEDSAMYFCASSEEAGPPGANVLTFGAGSRLTVL.

V and J are TRBV5-4 and TRBJ2-4; 9 bases fit TRBD2. Germline values: CDR1 SGHNT, CDR2 YYREEE (reference sequence). This CDR3 region has 15 residues. Losses at the gene ends were 0 bases for V and 7 bases for J; bases not matched to a gene: 5. Written as DNA, the CDR3 is TGTGCCAGCAGCTTGGATCTAGCGGGAAGTAACATTCAGTACTTC. This encodes CASSLDLAGSNIQYF.

CDR3 loop: CASSPRGTPYQETQYF. CDR3 nucleotide sequence: TGTGCCAGCTCACCACGAGGGACTCCGTACCAAGAGACCCAGTACTTC. V is TRBV18 and J is TRBJ2-5; a possible D gene is TRBD2 (6 bases). CDR1 and CDR2 (germline): KGHSH, LQKENI. The CDR3 extends over 16 amino acids. V was clipped by 1 base and J by 0 bases, with 12 bases between them.

The chain employs TRBV28 and TRBJ1-1; TRBD1 might be the D (6 bases). Per germline, CDR1 MDHEN and CDR2 SYDVKM. Deletions cut 4 bases from V and 11 bases from J, with 17 bases between. The CDR3 totals 13 residues. The CDR3 loop is CASSSPTGTAAFF. The CDR3 DNA is TGTGCCAGCAGTTCCCCCACAGGGACCGCGGCTTTCTTT. Drawing the rest from reference TRBV28 and TRBJ1-1, the complete variable domain is DVKVTQSSRYLVKRTGEKVFLECVQDMDHENMFWYRQDPGLGLRLIYFSYDVKMKEKGDIPEGYSVSREKKERFSLILESASTNQTSMYLCASSSPTGTAAFFGQGTRLTVV.

The V call is TRBV5-1, the J call TRBJ1-3, with 7 bases matching TRBD1. The CDR3 has 14 amino acids. Germline V CDR1 and CDR2: SGHRS, YFSETQ. The trim removed 2 bases at V and 2 bases at J, leaving 1 base unmatched. CDR3 coding DNA: TGCGCCAGCAGCTTTGACAGGGCTGGAAACACCATATATTTT. Encoded protein: CASSFDRAGNTIYF. Full variable domain (outside the CDR3, taken from reference TRBV5-1 and TRBJ1-3): KAGVTQTPRYLIKTRGQQVTLSCSPISGHRSVSWYQQTPGQGLQFLFEYFSETQRNKGNFPGRFSGRQFSNSRSEMNVSTLELGDSALYLCASSFDRAGNTIYFGEGSWLTVV.

The chain is built from TRBV18 and TRBJ1-2; 7 bases are shared with TRBD1. The V gene end was trimmed by 3 bases and the J gene end by 4 bases; junction bases not matched to a gene: 8. The CDR3 is 15 residues long. Germline CDR1 reads KGHSH; CDR2 reads LQKENI. CDR3 sequence (DNA): TGTGCCAGCTCACCTCGGGGACAGTCAAGCTATGGCTACACCTTC. Translation: CASSPRGQSSYGYTF. Full variable domain (remainder filled in from reference TRBV18 and TRBJ1-2): NAGVMQNPRHLVRRRGQEARLRCSPMKGHSHVYWYRQLPEEGLKFMVYLQKENIIDESGMPKERFSAEFPKEGPSILRIQQVVRGDSAAYFCASSPRGQSSYGYTFGSGTRLTVV.

The chain couples TRBV12-5 to TRBJ2-3, with D unclear. Trimming stripped 7 bases from V and 1 base from J, with 12 bases between. The CDR3 length is 14 residues. From germline, CDR1 is LGHNT and CDR2 FRNRAP. The CDR3 coding sequence is TGTGCTAGTGCTCGCGATGAGGGCACAGATACGCAGTATTTT. As protein: CASARDEGTDTQYF.

The J gene is TRBJ2-3, the V gene TRBV5-1, with TRBD2 identical over 13 bases. The CDR3 spans 15 residues. V trimming: 2 bases; J trimming: 6 bases; junction bases outside the gene matches: 3. Germline-derived CDR1 and CDR2 are SGHRS and YFSETQ. The CDR3: CASSLLAGGPDTQYF. The CDR3 region has the DNA TGCGCCAGCAGCTTACTAGCGGGAGGGCCCGATACGCAGTATTTT.

V usage is TRBV30 and J usage is TRBJ1-4, with 12 bases that match TRBD1. The V gene's germline CDR1 is GTSNPN and CDR2 SVGIG (reference sequence). The trim removed 3 bases at V and 0 bases at J, leaving 8 bases unmatched. The CDR3 runs to 18 residues. The CDR3 nucleotides are TGTGCCTGGAGGACCGGGACAGGGGGCCTATCAACTAATGAAAAACTGTTTTTT. Translation gives CAWRTGTGGLSTNEKLFF.

The CDR3 nucleotides read TGCGCCAGCAGCTTGGGCCAGGGGGCTAGTGAAGCTTTCTTT. This sequence encodes CASSLGQGASEAFF. The V and J genes are TRBV5-1 and TRBJ1-1, with TRBD1 matching 8 bases. Trimming cost V 0 bases and J 7 bases; bases outside gene matches: 5. Germline V gene lookup returns CDR1 SGHRS and CDR2 YFSETQ. This CDR3 has 14 amino acids.

The chain couples TRBV9 to TRBJ2-2, with D unclear. CDR3 length equals 15 residues. Trimming took off 0 bases at V and 6 bases at J, with 12 bases between the two ends. Germline CDR1 and CDR2: SGDLS and YYNGEE. DNA of the CDR3: TGTGCCAGCAGCGTAGAAGGTTCTCCGGCCGGGGAGCTGTTTTTT. Amino acid sequence: CASSVEGSPAGELFF.

The V gene is TRBV5-1, the J gene TRBJ1-3, with 10 bases that match TRBD1. Germline lookup yields CDR1 SGHRS and CDR2 YFSETQ. Losses at the gene ends were 4 bases for V and 2 bases for J; bases not matched to a gene: 3. The CDR3 sequence is 15 residues long. DNA for the CDR3: TGCGCCAGCAGCGTAGGACAGGGGGCTGGAAACACCATATATTTT. It yields the protein CASSVGQGAGNTIYF.